The 21 T cell receptor beta chains given below trace back to one sample, sequenced in a study of OX40 agonist ivuxolimab in advanced cancers. Library preparation was by the immunoSEQ multiplex PCR assay. TCRdb's version of the immuneACCESS table is confined to in-frame rearrangements and falls short of the full clone set. An unresolved V gene accounts for under half of the shortfall where checked; the remainder is of unknown origin. The sample contains some 40,000 clones, 92% of them found a single time. The leading ten clones occupy nearly 15% of the sample. The sample in question was CD4+ or CD8+ T cells sorted from blood, obtained in a trial of the OX40 agonist ivuxolimab. All receptors derive from an adult with an advanced solid tumor such as melanoma, head and neck, liver or kidney cancer.

The chain links TRBV5-1 to TRBJ1-1; maybe TRBD1 (6 bases). V was clipped by 4 bases and J by 0 bases, with 10 bases between them. Germline V CDR1 and CDR2: SGHRS, YFSETQ. The CDR3 runs to 14 residues. DNA for the CDR3: TGCGCCAGCAGCCCAAGACAGGTGAACACTGAAGCTTTCTTT. This gives the protein CASSPRQVNTEAFF.

The J gene is TRBJ2-1, the V gene TRBV19; D perhaps matches TRBD2 (6 bases). CDR1 and CDR2 (germline): LNHDA, SQIVND (reference sequence). This CDR3 contains 16 residues. V was cut by 4 bases and J by 4 bases, with 17 bases left in between. The DNA of the CDR3 is TGTGCCAGTAGTACCTATTGGGAGGATCTTTACAATGAGCAGTTCTTC. This sequence encodes CASSTYWEDLYNEQFF.

The V call is TRBV27, the J call TRBJ2-3; the match to TRBD2 covers 15 bases. The CDR3 extends over 15 amino acids. Germline lookup yields CDR1 MNHEY and CDR2 SMNVEV (reference sequence). The J segment lost 8 bases and the V segment lost 5 bases, leaving 5 bases of the junction unmatched. The DNA of the CDR3 is TGTGCCAGCAGTCCGCCGGGACTAGCGGGAGGTACGCAGTATTTT. Protein sequence: CASSPPGLAGGTQYF.

The chain joins TRBV11-2 to TRBJ2-1; D not certain. From germline, CDR1 is SGHAT and CDR2 FQNNGV. The length of the CDR3 is 12 residues. The V and J ends lost 5 bases and 6 bases respectively, with 8 bases between them. CDR3 sequence (DNA): TGTGCCAGCAGCCGTCTGTTCAATGAGCAGTTCTTC. Encoded protein: CASSRLFNEQFF.

The rearrangement joins TRBV5-1 to TRBJ2-1; no reliable D call. CDR1 and CDR2 (germline): SGHRS, YFSETQ. Trimming stripped 4 bases from V and 0 bases from J, with 5 bases between. The CDR3 covers 13 residues. In nucleotides, the CDR3 is TGCGCCAGCAGCACCGACTCCTACAATGAGCAGTTCTTC. It translates to CASSTDSYNEQFF.

The CDR3 nucleotides read TGTGCCAGCTCCACCGGGACAGGGGGAAAAGGTGAGCAGTTCTTC. Its protein product is CASSTGTGGKGEQFF. The chain links TRBV7-9 to TRBJ2-1; 11 bases map to TRBD1. The length of the CDR3 is 15 residues. V gave up 8 bases and J gave up 9 bases; unmatched junction bases: 12. The germline V gene has CDR1 SEHNR and CDR2 FQNEAQ (reference sequence).

The J gene is TRBJ2-5, the V gene TRBV11-3; D ambiguous. Deletions cut 2 bases from V and 4 bases from J, with 8 bases between. Germline V gene data show CDR1 as SGHNT and CDR2 as YENEEA. This CDR3 region has 13 residues. The chain's CDR3 is CASSLRLGETQYF. The CDR3 DNA reads as TGTGCCAGCAGCTTAAGACTCGGAGAGACCCAGTACTTC.

The chain couples TRBV9 to TRBJ2-1; unclear D gene. The CDR3 totals 15 residues. Germline V CDR1 and CDR2: SGDLS, YYNGEE. Trimming cost V 4 bases and J 3 bases, with 14 bases left between them. The CDR3 here is CASSQSGNLYNEQFF. CDR3 coding DNA: TGTGCCAGCAGCCAATCGGGTAACCTCTACAATGAGCAGTTCTTC.

The rearrangement joins TRBV10-3 to TRBJ2-7; the match to TRBD2 covers 7 bases. With 6 bases clipped from V and 1 base from J, the junction kept 15 bases outside the gene matches. This CDR3 contains 17 residues. Germline assignment: CDR1 ENHRY and CDR2 SYGVKD. CDR3 region: CAISDGKPGLKSYEQYF. The CDR3 DNA reads as TGTGCCATCAGCGACGGAAAACCGGGACTAAAATCCTACGAGCAGTACTTC.

The chain uses TRBV5-4 and TRBJ2-7; 7 bases align to TRBD2. Germline V lookup: CDR1 SGHNT, CDR2 YYREEE (reference sequence). The CDR3 sequence is 14 residues long. V shed 1 base, J shed 4 bases, and the junction held 5 bases outside the gene matches. The CDR3 reads CASSLRDYPYEQYF. CDR3 nucleotide sequence: TGTGCCAGCAGCTTGAGGGACTATCCGTACGAGCAGTACTTC.

The gene calls are TRBV11-2 and TRBJ2-1; either TRBD1 or TRBD2 may fit D (5 bases each). The germline V gene encodes CDR1 SGHAT and CDR2 FQNNGV. CDR3 length equals 13 residues. V gave up 7 bases and J gave up 4 bases, with 11 bases separating them. The chain's CDR3 is CASNEGFYNEQFF. In DNA, the CDR3 is TGTGCCAGCAACGAGGGGTTTTACAATGAGCAGTTCTTC.

The chain uses TRBV10-2 and TRBJ2-5; D remains unclear. Germline V gene data show CDR1 as WSHSY and CDR2 as SAAADI. Trimming removed 3 bases at V and 0 bases at J, with 8 bases between. This CDR3 is built from 14 residues. CDR3 loop: CASSEERNQETQYF. The CDR3 DNA reads as TGCGCCAGCAGTGAAGAACGGAACCAAGAGACCCAGTACTTC.

This sequence joins TRBV14 and TRBJ2-1, with D maybe TRBD1 (5 bases). V shed 2 bases and J shed 10 bases, with 15 bases lying between them. This CDR3 is 14 amino acids long. Looked up from germline, CDR1 is SGHDN and CDR2 is FVKESK. The CDR3 DNA reads TGTGCCAGCAGCCAACACCAGGGATCCTGGGAGCAGTTCTTC. Its translation: CASSQHQGSWEQFF. Full variable domain (remainder filled in from reference TRBV14 and TRBJ2-1): EAGVTQFPSHSVIEKGQTVTLRCDPISGHDNLYWYRRVMGKEIKFLLHFVKESKQDESGMPNNRFLAERTGGTYSTLKVQPAELEDSGVYFCASSQHQGSWEQFFGPGTRLTVL.

This clone is a singleton in its sample. This chain joins TRBV29-1 and TRBJ2-1, with 7 bases that match TRBD1. The CDR3 length is 15 residues. Germline V gives CDR1 SQVTM, CDR2 ANQGSEA. The V and J ends lost 6 bases and 0 bases, in that order; junction bases with no gene match: 8. The CDR3 DNA sequence: TGCAGCGTGGCCACAGGGGTCAGCTCCTACAATGAGCAGTTCTTC. It translates to CSVATGVSSYNEQFF.

The gene calls are TRBV7-9 and TRBJ1-2; D uncertain. CDR1 and CDR2 (germline): SEHNR, FQNEAQ (reference sequence). CDR3 length: 11 residues. Trimming took 5 bases from V and 7 from J, leaving 8 bases between them. CDR3 nucleotides: TGTGCCAGCAGCGTTTGGGGTGGCTACACCTTC. Its protein is CASSVWGGYTF.

The chain has TRBV4-1 and TRBJ1-5; perhaps TRBD1 as D (5 bases). This CDR3 contains 13 residues. V was shortened by 5 bases and J by 4 bases, with 9 bases between the two germline ends. Germline loops: CDR1 MGHRA, CDR2 YSYEKL. This CDR3 is CASSRDGNQPQHF. CDR3 sequence (DNA): TGCGCCAGCAGCAGGGACGGGAATCAGCCCCAGCATTTT.

The chain uses TRBV19 and TRBJ2-2; TRBD1 might be the D (7 bases). This CDR3 contains 18 residues. Between the trimmed V and J ends, which lost 8 bases and 5 bases, there was a span of 27 bases. The germline gives CDR1 LNHDA, CDR2 SQIVND (reference sequence). The CDR3, as DNA: TGTGCCAGTCGACCCTCACCCGACAGGGACGGGGGTACCGGGGAGCTGTTTTTT. It codes for CASRPSPDRDGGTGELFF.

This rearrangement joins TRBV27 to TRBJ2-7; D is uncertain. Trimming pared 3 bases from V and 2 bases from J, leaving 8 bases between. The CDR3 has 13 amino acids. Germline CDR1 and CDR2: MNHEY and SMNVEV (reference sequence). This chain's CDR3 is CASSFAGPYEQYF. As DNA, the CDR3 is TGTGCCAGCAGTTTCGCAGGACCCTACGAGCAGTACTTC.

This clone has a handful of counts. This chain links TRBV2 with TRBJ1-2; D is ambiguous. Germline CDR1 is SNHLY and CDR2 is FYNNEI. The CDR3 is 11 amino acids. V lost 6 bases and J lost 1, with 3 bases in between. The CDR3 DNA is TGTGCCAGCAGGAGTAACTATGGCTACACCTTC. Its translation is CASRSNYGYTF.

The chain carries TRBV11-3 and TRBJ1-2; 7 nucleotides line up with TRBD1. Trimming cost V 5 bases and J 2 bases; bases outside gene matches: 8. CDR3 length equals 15 residues. Germline V gene sequence: CDR1 SGHNT, CDR2 YENEEA. The CDR3 sequence: CASSATGAFNYGYTF. The CDR3 region has the DNA TGTGCCAGCAGCGCTACAGGGGCCTTCAACTATGGCTACACCTTC.

The J gene is TRBJ2-5, the V gene TRBV5-1, with 13 bases lining up with TRBD2. The CDR3 sequence is 15 residues long. V was pared by 4 bases and J by 4 bases, with 4 bases of the junction left unmatched. Looked up from germline, CDR1 is SGHRS and CDR2 is YFSETQ. The DNA for the CDR3 is TGCGCCAGCAGCGGGGGACTAGCGGGATCAGAGACCCAGTACTTC. Its protein is CASSGGLAGSETQYF.